Listed below are T cell receptor beta chains from one sample, sequenced in a study of blood T cell repertoires in COVID-19. The data were produced by immunoSEQ multiplex PCR, yet TCRdb's version contains in-frame clones alone and is incomplete. The data show more than 110,000 clones, 70% to 90% seen once. Sequenced input: PBMCs or T cells enriched from blood (not recorded which). Receptors originate from a man aged 50 to 60 who had recovered from COVID-19. CDR3s include the opening cysteine and the closing phenylalanine or tryptophan. A D gene is named only where the DNA matches it firmly. The size of a clone is reported for some rows only, either as once, few or many, or as a class for expanded clones.

D gene	clone size	V gene	J gene	CDR3 DNA	CDR3 protein
.	.	TRBV5-1	TRBJ1-2	TGCGCCAGCAGCTTGGGGGGGCTTAGCTATGGCTACACCTTC	CASSLGGLSYGYTF
TRBD2	.	TRBV7-2	TRBJ2-7	TGTGCCAGCAGCTCAGGGAGCGGGAGGATCGAGCAGTACTTC	CASSSGSGRIEQYF
.	.	TRBV6-5	TRBJ2-1	TGTGCCAGTAGTCCGTACGGCAGGGGTGGCAATGAGCAGTTCTTC	CASSPYGRGGNEQFF
TRBD1	.	TRBV5-3	TRBJ1-2	TGTGCCAGAAGCCCCCAGGGGGCCTGGGGCTACACCTTC	CARSPQGAWGYTF
.	once	TRBV6-2/TRBV6-3	TRBJ1-5	TGTGCCAGCAGTCAGCATGGGAGTCCCGATCGGCCCCAGCATTTT	CASSQHGSPDRPQHF
TRBD1	.	TRBV7-2	TRBJ1-2	TGTGCCAGCAGTCCGACAGGGCGAAGCTATGGCTACACCTTC	CASSPTGRSYGYTF
TRBD1	.	TRBV5-1	TRBJ2-2	TGCGCCAGCAGCTTGGCCAGGGGGCGAGGCGGGGAGCTGTTTTTT	CASSLARGRGGELFF
.	.	TRBV30	TRBJ1-4	TGTGCCTGGACCGGGAACTCGAAGTGGGATGAAAAACTGTTTTTT	CAWTGNSKWDEKLFF
.	.	TRBV9	TRBJ2-2	TGTGCCAGCAGCGTAGCTGGAGGGCGGAATGGTCCCGGGGAGCTGTTTTTT	CASSVAGGRNGPGELFF
TRBD1	.	TRBV6-5	TRBJ2-7	TGTGCCAGCAGTTGGGGACAGACCTACGAGCAGTACTTC	CASSWGQTYEQYF